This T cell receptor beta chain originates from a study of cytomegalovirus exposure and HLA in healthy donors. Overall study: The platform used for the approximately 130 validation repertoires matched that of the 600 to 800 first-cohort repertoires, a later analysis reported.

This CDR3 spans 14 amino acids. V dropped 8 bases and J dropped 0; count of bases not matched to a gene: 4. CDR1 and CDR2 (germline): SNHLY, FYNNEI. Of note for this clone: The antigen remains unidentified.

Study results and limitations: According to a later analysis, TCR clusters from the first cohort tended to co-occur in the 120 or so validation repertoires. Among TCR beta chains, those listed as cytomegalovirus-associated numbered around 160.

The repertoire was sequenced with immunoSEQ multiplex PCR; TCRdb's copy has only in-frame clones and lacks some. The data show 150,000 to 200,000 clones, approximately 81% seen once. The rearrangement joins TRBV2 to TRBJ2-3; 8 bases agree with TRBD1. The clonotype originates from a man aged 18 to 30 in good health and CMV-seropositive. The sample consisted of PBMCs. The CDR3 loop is CASGTGASTDTQYF. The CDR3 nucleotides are TGTGCCAGCGGGACAGGCGCTAGCACAGATACGCAGTATTTT.